This is a list of T cell receptor beta chains from one sample in a study of cytomegalovirus exposure and HLA in healthy donors. Libraries were prepared by immunoSEQ multiplex PCR; TCRdb keeps only in-frame clonotypes and omits some of them. The record lists about 130,000 clones, of which the ten most abundant hold approximately 1.6%. The sample taken for sequencing was PBMCs. These TCRs come from a man aged 18 to 29 in good health and CMV-seronegative. The CDR3 runs from the conserved cysteine through the conserved F or W. D genes are given only for firm matches.

D: -
J: TRBJ1-5
V: TRBV27
DNA: TGTGCCAGCTCTCCCGAGCGAGGGCCCCAGCATTTT
CDR3: CASSPERGPQHF

D: -
J: TRBJ1-1
V: TRBV25-1
DNA: TGTGCCAGCAGTGAATATAGAAACACTGAAGCTTTCTTT
CDR3: CASSEYRNTEAFF

D: -
J: TRBJ2-7
V: TRBV27
DNA: TGTGCCAGCAGTTTGAGACAGTCCTACGAGCAGTACTTC
CDR3: CASSLRQSYEQYF

D: -
J: TRBJ2-1
V: TRBV6-1
DNA: TGTGCCAGCAGTGAATCGGCCCTGGGGAGTGGATTGGATGAGCAGTTCTTC
CDR3: CASSESALGSGLDEQFF

D: -
J: TRBJ2-7
V: TRBV7-9
DNA: TGTGCCAGCAGCACCCGACAGGCCCCCTCCTACGAGCAGTACTTC
CDR3: CASSTRQAPSYEQYF

D: TRBD2
J: TRBJ2-3
V: TRBV5-1
DNA: TGCGCCAGCAATAGCGGGAGCACAGATACGCAGTATTTT
CDR3: CASNSGSTDTQYF

D: -
J: TRBJ2-3
V: TRBV7-3
DNA: TGTGCCAGCAGCACGGGACTCCCCGATACGCAGTATTTT
CDR3: CASSTGLPDTQYF

D: TRBD2
J: TRBJ2-7
V: TRBV27
DNA: TGTGCCAGTCGGAGGGACTATGACTACGAGCAGTACTTC
CDR3: CASRRDYDYEQYF

D: TRBD1
J: TRBJ1-5
V: TRBV28
DNA: TGTGCCAGCAGTCCCTGGACAGGGTTTACGGTCGATCAGCCCCAGCATTTT
CDR3: CASSPWTGFTVDQPQHF

D: -
J: TRBJ2-7
V: TRBV2
DNA: TGTGCCAGCAGTGAGGCAGGAACCTCCTACGAGCAGTACTTC
CDR3: CASSEAGTSYEQYF

D: TRBD2
J: TRBJ2-7
V: TRBV7-3
DNA: TGTGCCAGCAGCTTAACTAGCGGGGCCGAGCAGTACTTC
CDR3: CASSLTSGAEQYF

D: TRBD2
J: TRBJ2-1
V: TRBV4-2
DNA: TGTGCCAGCAGCCAAGTGATTCTAGCGGGAGTTTTATTGAATGAGCAGTTCTTC
CDR3: CASSQVILAGVLLNEQFF

D: TRBD1
J: TRBJ2-1
V: TRBV19
DNA: TGTGCCAGTAGCCTCCTCAGTGGACAGGGACCAATCCATGAGCAGTTCTTC
CDR3: CASSLLSGQGPIHEQFF

D: -
J: TRBJ1-2
V: TRBV27
DNA: TGTGCCAGCAGTTTAAAGGCCGGACACCTCTATGGCTACACCTTC
CDR3: CASSLKAGHLYGYTF